This T cell receptor beta chain was identified during a study of T-cell memory formation after mild COVID-19. CDR1 is MNHEY and CDR2 is SVGAGI in the germline V gene. CDR3 length: 16 residues. Deletions cut 5 bases from V and 6 bases from J, with 20 bases between. Regarding this clonotype: Its antigen is currently unknown.

Overall study results and limits: Contracting CD4+ clones lay largely in CM and EM, with CD8+ ones residing in EMRA.

Using constant-segment primers, 5'RACE produced TCR alpha and TCR beta cDNA libraries carrying sample barcodes and UMIs. MiXCR was run by TCRdb on the 5' RACE reads, yielding one entry per CDR3 protein. Counted here are 180,000 or so distinct CDR3 sequences, roughly 17% occurring once; the ten biggest clones make up roughly 2.1%. The chain links TRBV6-5 to TRBJ1-5; weak D call: TRBD1 (6 bases). The sample was PBMCs or a T cell subset sorted from them (not recorded which). This clonotype was sampled from an adult woman who had mild COVID-19 (a few samples of this study predate the infection). Cell type and time point are not known. In nucleotides, the CDR3 is TGTGCCAGCAGTCCCTCAAGGAGGGGGGCAGGTCAGCCCCAGCATTTT. Translating it yields CASSPSRRGAGQPQHF.